This TCR beta chain is drawn from a study of graft-versus-host responses after intestinal transplantation. In the study overall: Recipients had transplants, and these were multivisceral, liver-intestinal, or isolated intestinal. Anti-thymocyte globulin was used for induction in all recipients, who then took tacrolimus and steroids for roughly 3 years.

With respect to this clone: No antigen is known for it.

This CDR3 region has 15 residues. Germline values: CDR1 SGHVS, CDR2 FQNEAQ. Trimming cost V 1 base and J 5 bases; bases outside gene matches: 5. TCRdb's copy holds only in-frame clones and misses some; the assay was immunoSEQ multiplex PCR. The table shows over 55,000 clones, with approximately 80% occurring only once. The study, taken as a whole, reports: Peak circulating GvH clone levels tracked with early post-transplant HvG declines. There were GvH clones found in recipient marrow, and some of them appeared first in ileum or blood.

The source was unstimulated CD4+ T cells sorted from spleen or lymph node cells, collected before transplant. The sequence came from a human donor who was the organ donor for an intestinal transplant. This chain uses TRBV7-8 with TRBJ1-2; TRBD1 aligns across 9 bases. The CDR3 DNA sequence: TGTGCCAGCAGCTTAGAGACAGGGGGAGGGTATGGCTACACCTTC. Protein: CASSLETGGGYGYTF.